This TCR beta chain was documented in a study of T-cell memory formation after mild COVID-19. TCRdb re-derived calls from the 5' RACE reads in MiXCR, one entry per CDR3 protein. In the table there are about 110,000 distinct CDR3 sequences, around 12% of which are singletons. Germline V gene lookup returns CDR1 SGHRS and CDR2 YFSETQ. CDR3 size: 15 residues. J lost 3 bases, V lost 7 bases, and 9 bases had no gene match. As concerns this clonotype: The antigen is undetermined.

Study-wide findings and caveats: Pre-infection memory already had some responding clones, implying cross-reactive memory joined.

This chain links TRBV5-1 with TRBJ2-3; 9 nucleotides match TRBD1. This TCR derives from an adult woman who had mild COVID-19 (a few samples of this study predate the infection). Cell type and time point are not known. Material: PBMCs or a T cell subset sorted from them (not recorded which). CDR3 DNA sequence: TGCGCCAGCCGCGGACCGGGACAGGGTACAGATACGCAGTATTTT. As protein: CASRGPGQGTDTQYF.